The next 20 T cell receptor beta chains were all read from a single sample in a study of T-cell reconstitution after alpha-beta-depleted transplantation in children. The authors prepared the TCRbeta library with unique molecular identifiers. Each CDR3 protein is one row after TCRdb ran MiXCR on the PCR reads. There are about 350,000 distinct CDR3 sequences in the sample; about an eighth occur only once, and roughly 4.3% lies in the top ten. The sample consisted of PBMCs, taken from the stem cell graft. All receptors derive from a human donor who donated a stem cell graft to a child with Fanconi anemia.

The rearrangement uses TRBV10-3 and TRBJ1-1; D perhaps matches TRBD1 (6 bases). Per germline, CDR1 ENHRY and CDR2 SYGVKD. V lost 2 bases and J lost 9, with 13 bases in between. The CDR3 contains 13 residues. CDR3 in amino acids: CAISERTQGQAFF. The CDR3 DNA reads TGTGCCATCAGTGAGAGAACCCAGGGGCAAGCTTTCTTT.

The V call is TRBV6-5, the J call TRBJ1-2, with D possibly matching TRBD1 (5 bases). The CDR3 consists of 13 residues. CDR1 is MNHEY and CDR2 is SVGAGI in the germline V gene. The V and J ends lost 2 bases and 8 bases respectively, with 12 bases between them. The CDR3 nucleotides read TGTGCCAGCAGTTACACGGACAAGTTGGGCTACACCTTC. Encoded protein: CASSYTDKLGYTF.

The sample holds a few counts of this clonotype. The V call is TRBV7-8, the J call TRBJ2-5, with TRBD1 identical over 7 bases. Germline assignment: CDR1 SGHVS and CDR2 FQNEAQ. V trimming: 2 bases; J trimming: 0 bases; junction bases outside the gene matches: 6. CDR3 length: 16 residues. The CDR3 nucleotides are TGTGCCAGCAGCTTAAGGGACAGACTGTACCAAGAGACCCAGTACTTC. Protein sequence: CASSLRDRLYQETQYF.

This clonotype was picked up many times. This chain uses TRBV12-3 or TRBV12-4 with TRBJ1-1; D call uncertain. This CDR3 is 14 amino acids long. Trimming cost V 5 bases and J 1 base, with 11 bases left between them. The CDR3 sequence is CASSPWEPNTEAFF. In DNA, the CDR3 is TGTGCCAGCAGTCCCTGGGAGCCGAACACTGAAGCTTTCTTT.

The rearrangement links TRBV20-1 to TRBJ1-1; a possible D gene is TRBD1 (6 bases). Deletions cut 0 bases from V and 1 base from J, with 15 bases between. Per the germline V gene, CDR1 is DFQATT and CDR2 is SNEGSKA (reference sequence). This CDR3 has 16 residues. CDR3 in DNA: TGCAGTGCTAGAGATCTAAGGGGGGGCCAGAACACTGAAGCTTTCTTT. Translated: CSARDLRGGQNTEAFF.

The J gene is TRBJ1-1, the V gene TRBV5-1, with TRBD1 identical over 9 bases. This CDR3 is 16 amino acids long. V shed 3 bases and J 5 bases; nucleotides not matched to a gene: 11. CDR1 and CDR2 (germline): SGHRS, YFSETQ. The CDR3 reads CASSSGQGSGGTEAFF. The DNA of the CDR3 is TGCGCCAGCAGCTCCGGACAGGGGTCGGGGGGAACTGAAGCTTTCTTT.

This chain links TRBV6-2 or TRBV6-3 with TRBJ2-7, with D perhaps matching TRBD2 (6 bases). Germline V CDR1 and CDR2: MNHEY, SVGEGT. The CDR3 totals 14 residues. Trimming shortened V by 7 bases and J by 0 bases, and 13 bases separated the two germline ends. CDR3 DNA: TGTGCCAGCACCCGGGACTTTGGCTCCTACGAGCAGTACGTC. Protein sequence: CASTRDFGSYEQYV.

The J gene is TRBJ2-7, the V gene TRBV6-2 or TRBV6-3; 9 positions agree with TRBD2. There are 16 residues in the CDR3. After removal of 5 bases from V and 1 base from J, the junction contained 9 bases not matched to a gene. Germline V lookup: CDR1 MNHEY, CDR2 SVGEGT. Here the CDR3 DNA reads TGTGCCAGCAGTATCGCCGGGACTAGCTCATCCTACGAGCAGTACGTC. Translating gives CASSIAGTSSSYEQYV.

This clonotype occurred many times. V gene TRBV5-1 combines with J gene TRBJ2-2, with 7 bases aligning to TRBD1. The CDR3 has 16 amino acids. The V segment lost 0 bases and the J segment 5 bases; nucleotides outside the gene matches: 7. Germline assignment: CDR1 SGHRS and CDR2 YFSETQ. This CDR3 reads CASSLAPGGKTGELFF. CDR3 bases: TGCGCCAGCAGCTTGGCCCCAGGGGGAAAGACCGGGGAGCTGTTTTTT.

This clonotype was counted only a few times. The CDR3 loop reads CSAYDRLNTEAFF. CDR3 nucleotides: TGCAGTGCCTATGACAGACTCAACACTGAAGCTTTCTTT. The gene calls are TRBV20-1 and TRBJ1-1; a weak D match, TRBD1 (5 bases). In germline, CDR1 is DFQATT, CDR2 SNEGSKA (reference sequence). The CDR3 contains 13 residues. V lost 6 bases and J lost 2, with 13 bases in between.

The chain carries TRBV7-2 and TRBJ1-1; tentative D call: TRBD1 (5 bases). Germline V gives CDR1 SGHTA, CDR2 FQGNSA. The CDR3 has 13 residues. V shed 5 bases and J shed 10 bases, with 17 bases lying between them. CDR3 coding DNA: TGTGCCAGCAGCCCAAAGGGCCTGGGGGGAGCTTTCTTT. Its protein is CASSPKGLGGAFF.

This clonotype was counted a few times. The V call is TRBV10-2, the J call TRBJ1-5, with no clear D. V was cut by 3 bases and J by 7 bases, with 7 bases left in between. Germline CDR1 and CDR2: WSHSY and SAAADI. This CDR3 spans 12 amino acids. The chain's CDR3 is CASSDAKQPQHF. The CDR3 DNA sequence: TGCGCCAGCAGTGATGCTAAACAGCCCCAGCATTTT.

This clonotype has only a few counts. The chain recombines TRBV7-8 with TRBJ2-4; tentative D call: TRBD2 (5 bases). The CDR3 sequence is 13 residues long. Germline loops: CDR1 SGHVS, CDR2 FQNEAQ. With 7 bases removed from V and 8 bases from J, the gap between germline ends came to 15 bases. CDR3 in amino acids: CASTPGSWDIQYF. The CDR3 DNA follows: TGTGCCAGCACCCCTGGGAGTTGGGACATTCAGTACTTC.

The rearrangement joins TRBV25-1 to TRBJ2-1, with D perhaps matching TRBD1 (5 bases). Germline CDR1 and CDR2: MGHDK and SYGVNS. Trimming removed 3 bases at V and 6 bases at J, with 9 bases between. The CDR3 is 13 amino acids. The CDR3 reads CASSDGHPNEQFF. Written as DNA, the CDR3 is TGTGCCAGCAGTGATGGACACCCCAATGAGCAGTTCTTC.

The chain is built from TRBV5-1 and TRBJ1-1; no definite D call. Trimming left V 0 bases short and J 7 bases short, with 10 bases between. This CDR3 is 13 amino acids long. The germline V gene encodes CDR1 SGHRS and CDR2 YFSETQ. Here the CDR3 DNA reads TGCGCCAGCAGCTTGGGTCCCGGGAATGAAGCTTTCTTT. It encodes CASSLGPGNEAFF.

The CDR3 is CASSSTGRTNYGYTF. Written as DNA, the CDR3 is TGTGCCAGCAGCTCAACGGGCAGGACTAACTATGGCTACACCTTC. The chain recombines TRBV11-2 with TRBJ1-2; unclear D gene. V was clipped by 4 bases and J by 0 bases, with 12 bases between them. Germline V gives CDR1 SGHAT, CDR2 FQNNGV. This CDR3 spans 15 amino acids.

This chain connects TRBV7-3 to TRBJ2-1; no firm D call. This CDR3 spans 15 amino acids. Looked up from germline, CDR1 is SGHTA and CDR2 is FQGTGA. V was cut by 1 base and J by 8 bases, with 15 bases left in between. CDR3 region: CASSLSDWLWDEQFF. The CDR3 DNA follows: TGTGCCAGCAGCTTAAGTGACTGGCTCTGGGATGAGCAGTTCTTC.

This clonotype was observed a few times. The chain employs TRBV28 and TRBJ1-5, with 7 bases lining up with TRBD1. Germline CDR1 is MDHEN and CDR2 is SYDVKM. The CDR3 loop spans 14 amino acids. V was pared by 5 bases and J by 4 bases, with 5 bases of the junction left unmatched. This chain's CDR3 is CASSRQGNNQPQHF. For the CDR3, the DNA is TGTGCCAGCAGTCGACAGGGCAATAATCAGCCCCAGCATTTT.

The rearrangement joins TRBV5-1 to TRBJ2-6; unclear D gene. V lost 1 base to trimming and J lost 0 bases, with 11 bases between them. This CDR3 is 17 amino acids long. Per the germline V gene, CDR1 is SGHRS and CDR2 is YFSETQ. The CDR3 reads CASSLSASLSGANVLTF. The CDR3 nucleotides are TGCGCCAGCAGCTTGTCGGCCAGCCTCTCTGGGGCCAACGTCCTGACTTTC.

This chain joins TRBV11-2 and TRBJ2-7, with D perhaps matching TRBD1 (6 bases). The CDR3 is made up of 14 amino acids. Germline V gene sequence: CDR1 SGHAT, CDR2 FQNNGV. The V end was cut by 5 bases, the J end by 0 bases, with 11 bases between. The CDR3 DNA is TGTGCCAGCAGCACCTGGACAGACTCCTACGAGCAGTACTTC. Translated, it gives CASSTWTDSYEQYF. Supplemented by reference TRBV11-2 and TRBJ2-7, the full variable domain reads EAGVAQSPRYKIIEKRQSVAFWCNPISGHATLYWYQQILGQGPKLLIQFQNNGVVDDSQLPKDRFSAERLKGVDSTLKIQPAKLEDSAVYLCASSTWTDSYEQYFGPGTRLTVT.